Each of the 9 T cell receptor beta chains below was sequenced from the same sample in a study of control samples from healthy donors and cancer patients. The table came from immunoSEQ multiplex PCR; TCRdb's copy has only in-frame clones and leaves some out. The repertoire holds more than 85,000 clones, with approximately 90% as singletons. The sequencing sample was made of blood. The receptors come from a woman in her late teens or twenties in good health.

The chain carries TRBV6-5 and TRBJ2-7, with TRBD1 as a possible D gene (5 bases). The V gene lost 8 bases and the J gene lost 2 bases, with 10 bases spanning the gap. The germline V gene encodes CDR1 MNHEY and CDR2 SVGAGI. The CDR3 runs to 12 residues. In nucleotides, the CDR3 is TGTGCCAGCTTAGGGGAACCCTACGAGCAGTACTTC. It yields the protein CASLGEPYEQYF.

This chain joins TRBV5-3 and TRBJ1-3, with TRBD1 matching 8 bases. TRBV5-3 is noted as an ORF with a role that remains uncertain. The CDR3 covers 16 residues. With V trimmed by 4 bases and J by 4 bases, 10 bases remained unmatched. The CDR3 region has the DNA TGTGCCAGAAGCGCGTACGGGACAGGAGACGGAAACACCATATATTTT. This encodes CARSAYGTGDGNTIYF.

Points on this clone: The junction departs from germline at one end; a sequencing error may be responsible. This sample also contains other DNA sequences that code for the same CDR3. The chain combines TRBV20-1 with TRBJ2-1; 7 bases are shared with TRBD2. Germline V gives CDR1 DFQATT, CDR2 SNEGSKA (reference sequence). CDR3 length: 14 amino acids. The CDR3 DNA reads TGCAGCGCTAGTGGGCTAGCGGATTACAATGAGCAGTTCTTC. It is translated as CSASGLADYNEQFF.

This chain connects TRBV2 to TRBJ2-7; D unclear. This CDR3 contains 11 residues. The V and J ends lost 8 bases and 6 bases respectively, with 11 bases between them. CDR1 is SNHLY and CDR2 is FYNNEI in the germline V gene. Here the CDR3 DNA reads TGTGCCAGCGCTATCTCTAGCGAGCAGTACTTC. It specifies CASAISSEQYF.

The chain is built from TRBV7-9 and TRBJ2-6; unclear D gene. V was trimmed by 1 base and J by 0 bases, leaving 4 bases between them. Germline CDR1 and CDR2: SEHNR and FQNEAQ (reference sequence). The CDR3 runs to 15 residues. The CDR3: CASSLDNSGANVLTF. CDR3 sequence (DNA): TGTGCCAGCAGCTTAGATAACTCTGGGGCCAACGTCCTGACTTTC.

The chain is built from TRBV28 and TRBJ1-6; no definite D call. CDR3 length: 15 amino acids. Germline V gene data show CDR1 as MDHEN and CDR2 as SYDVKM. Deletions cut 3 bases from V and 8 bases from J, with 14 bases between. The CDR3 nucleotides read TGTGCCAGCAGTTTGGCCGCCGGGAGGGATTCACCCCTCCACTTT. Translation: CASSLAAGRDSPLHF.

The chain carries TRBV23-1 and TRBJ1-5; D ambiguous. TRBV23-1 is filed as an ORF, its function uncertain. This CDR3 spans 10 amino acids. Trimming took off 4 bases at V and 9 bases at J, with 4 bases between the two ends. The CDR3 region is CASSPPPQHF. The CDR3 DNA reads TGCGCCAGCAGTCCCCCGCCCCAGCATTTT.

This chain joins TRBV6-6 and TRBJ1-5; the D is unclear. Trimming removed 6 bases from V and 9 bases from J, with 18 bases in between. Germline-derived CDR1 and CDR2 are MNHNY and SVGAGI (reference sequence). This CDR3 is built from 14 residues. The DNA for the CDR3 is TGTGCCAGCAGATATCGACCCGATAGTGCGCCCCAGCATTTT. Translated, it gives CASRYRPDSAPQHF.

The chain has TRBV30 and TRBJ1-3; D may be TRBD1 (6 bases). The V gene lost 0 bases and the J gene lost 1 base, with 7 bases spanning the gap. The CDR3 has 14 residues. Germline CDR1 GTSNPN, CDR2 SVGIG (reference sequence). The DNA for the CDR3 is TGTGCCTGGAGTGTAGGGGGTTCTGGAAACACCATATATTTT. Translating it yields CAWSVGGSGNTIYF.